These 28 T cell receptor beta chains originate from one sample sequenced in a study of cytomegalovirus exposure and HLA in healthy donors. 60 Vbeta and 13 Jbeta primers were used in PCR. Sequencing used immunoSEQ multiplex PCR; TCRdb keeps in-frame clones, though not all of them. The sample includes approximately 150,000 clones, around 80% of them seen just once. The sample comprised PBMCs. Receptor source: a woman aged 25 to 39 in good health and CMV-seropositive.

Only one count was recorded for this clone. The sample contains more than one DNA sequence encoding this CDR3. The rearrangement uses TRBV7-8 and TRBJ1-2; TRBD1 agrees at 7 bases. This CDR3 spans 16 amino acids. CDR1 is SGHVS, CDR2 FQNEAQ, per germline. Trimming at V came to 1 base and at J to 2 bases, leaving 7 bases not matched to a gene. CDR3 sequence: CASSLGRGGKNYGYTF. The CDR3 nucleotides read TGTGCCAGCAGCTTAGGGAGAGGGGGCAAGAACTATGGCTACACCTTC.

The chain joins TRBV11-3 to TRBJ2-5, with D perhaps TRBD1 (5 bases). V was pared by 5 bases and J by 2 bases, with 12 bases between. From germline, CDR1 is SGHNT and CDR2 YENEEA. The CDR3 has 14 amino acids. The CDR3 nucleotides read TGTGCCAGCAGCCTGACACAGGCTCAAGAGACCCAGTACTTC. It encodes CASSLTQAQETQYF.

The rearrangement links TRBV10-2 to TRBJ2-2; 9 bases agree with TRBD1. The CDR3 is made up of 17 amino acids. V lost 7 bases and J lost 5; bases outside the gene matches: 14. Looked up from germline, CDR1 is WSHSY and CDR2 is SAAADI. CDR3 protein: CASMRVRTGVNTGELFF. CDR3 sequence (DNA): TGCGCCAGCATGCGGGTTAGGACAGGGGTGAATACCGGGGAGCTGTTTTTT.

The V call is TRBV11-2, the J call TRBJ1-6; TRBD1 is a possible D gene (6 bases). The CDR3 loop spans 15 amino acids. V gave up 5 bases and J gave up 7 bases, with 15 bases separating them. From germline, CDR1 is SGHAT and CDR2 FQNNGV. This CDR3 reads CASSQNRVFNSPLHF. DNA of the CDR3: TGTGCCAGCAGCCAAAACAGGGTTTTCAATTCACCCCTCCACTTT.

The CDR3 region is CASSWASRDTDEQYF. The CDR3 DNA sequence: TGCGCCAGCAGCTGGGCGTCCCGGGACACGGACGAGCAGTACTTC. V gene TRBV5-1 combines with J gene TRBJ2-7; D is possibly TRBD1 (6 bases). This CDR3 spans 15 amino acids. The V and J ends lost 3 bases and 5 bases respectively, with 18 bases between them. Germline CDR1 and CDR2: SGHRS and YFSETQ. The entire variable domain, with the rest obtained from reference TRBV5-1 and TRBJ2-7, is as follows: KAGVTQTPRYLIKTRGQQVTLSCSPISGHRSVSWYQQTPGQGLQFLFEYFSETQRNKGNFPGRFSGRQFSNSRSEMNVSTLELGDSALYLCASSWASRDTDEQYFGPGTRLTVT.

The table lists this clone with a few counts. The rearrangement joins TRBV4-1 to TRBJ1-6; 8 bases match TRBD1. The CDR3 spans 15 residues. Germline CDR1 and CDR2: MGHRA and YSYEKL. The J segment lost 9 bases and the V segment lost 0 bases, leaving 4 bases of the junction unmatched. CDR3 residues: CASSQETGVASPLHF. The CDR3 nucleotides are TGCGCCAGCAGCCAAGAGACAGGGGTGGCTTCACCCCTCCACTTT.

V is TRBV5-6 and J is TRBJ1-4; D perhaps matches TRBD1 (5 bases). The germline CDR1 and CDR2 sequences are SGHDT and YYEEEE. The CDR3 totals 14 residues. V lost 2 bases to trimming and J lost 7 bases, with 12 bases between them. In nucleotides, the CDR3 is TGTGCCAGCAGCTTCGGGGGGAGTAGTGAAAAACTGTTTTTT. As protein: CASSFGGSSEKLFF.

The chain joins TRBV4-3 to TRBJ2-1; 11 bases are a match to TRBD2. The ends lost 0 bases at V and 6 bases at J; junction bases unmatched: 7. Germline CDR1 LGHNA, CDR2 YSLEER. CDR3 length equals 17 residues. This CDR3 is CASSQDLGLAGGNEQFF. DNA for the CDR3: TGCGCCAGCAGCCAAGATCTGGGGCTAGCGGGGGGCAATGAGCAGTTCTTC.

The chain carries TRBV5-5 and TRBJ1-6, with 7 bases lining up with TRBD1. J was trimmed by 10 bases and V by 4 bases; bases with no gene match: 11. The CDR3 sequence is 15 residues long. The V gene's germline CDR1 is SGHKS and CDR2 YYEKEE (reference sequence). CDR3 DNA: TGTGCCAGCAGCACCGAGACAGGGAGAAGCTCACCCCTCCACTTT. Its translation: CASSTETGRSSPLHF.

V usage is TRBV5-4 and J usage is TRBJ2-2, with TRBD2 matching over 12 bases. This CDR3 contains 16 residues. Per germline, CDR1 SGHNT and CDR2 YYREEE (reference sequence). J gave up 4 bases and V 2 bases, and 3 bases lay outside the gene matches. CDR3 DNA: TGTGCCAGCAGCTTCCTAGCGGGGGGGCCCACCGGGGAGCTGTTTTTT. Amino acid sequence: CASSFLAGGPTGELFF.

The rearrangement joins TRBV5-4 to TRBJ2-5, with TRBD1 identical over 10 bases. CDR1 and CDR2 (germline): SGHNT, YYREEE (reference sequence). The CDR3 is 15 residues long. Losses at the gene ends were 0 bases for V and 5 bases for J; bases not matched to a gene: 4. The CDR3 here is CASSLGQGATETQYF. The CDR3 DNA is TGTGCCAGCAGCTTGGGACAGGGGGCGACCGAGACCCAGTACTTC.

The V gene is TRBV4-1, the J gene TRBJ2-6, with D possibly matching TRBD1 (6 bases). V lost 0 bases, J lost 3 bases, and 18 bases lay in between. The CDR3 spans 19 residues. Germline CDR1 MGHRA, CDR2 YSYEKL. This CDR3 reads CASSQDRWARGNGANVLTF. CDR3 DNA: TGCGCCAGCAGCCAAGATAGGTGGGCCAGGGGAAATGGGGCCAACGTCCTGACTTTC.

The V and J genes are TRBV20-1 and TRBJ2-7; D gene unclear. The V gene lost 0 bases and the J gene lost 5 bases, with 5 bases spanning the gap. In germline, CDR1 is DFQATT, CDR2 SNEGSKA (reference sequence). The CDR3 is 11 residues long. CDR3 nucleotide sequence: TGCAGTGCTAGAGATCCAGACGAGCAGTACTTC. Its translation: CSARDPDEQYF.

V is TRBV19 and J is TRBJ2-1; TRBD2 matches 8 bases. The V gene's germline CDR1 is LNHDA and CDR2 SQIVND (reference sequence). After removal of 3 bases from V and 6 bases from J, the junction contained 4 bases not matched to a gene. This CDR3 contains 14 residues. CDR3 sequence: CASSISGVSNEQFF. CDR3 sequence (DNA): TGTGCCAGTAGTATTAGCGGGGTGAGCAATGAGCAGTTCTTC.

The table lists this clone with a few counts. The rearrangement joins TRBV4-3 to TRBJ2-5; 8 bases are shared with TRBD1. Per the germline V gene, CDR1 is LGHNA and CDR2 is YSLEER. V was pared by 1 base and J by 4 bases, with 8 bases of the junction left unmatched. This CDR3 has 16 amino acids. The CDR3 bases are TGCGCCAGCAGCCAAGGGCCAGGGGGCGCGACAGAGACCCAGTACTTC. Protein product: CASSQGPGGATETQYF.

This chain uses TRBV7-2 with TRBJ1-6; maybe TRBD1 (6 bases). Germline V gene lookup returns CDR1 SGHTA and CDR2 FQGNSA. The CDR3 contains 13 residues. Deletions cut 4 bases from V and 7 bases from J, with 8 bases between. This CDR3 reads CASSSDRNSPLHF. Here the CDR3 DNA reads TGTGCCAGCAGCTCAGACAGGAATTCACCCCTCCACTTT.

V and J are TRBV11-2 and TRBJ2-3; 7 positions match TRBD1. Looked up from germline, CDR1 is SGHAT and CDR2 is FQNNGV. V was clipped by 3 bases and J by 2 bases; unmatched bases: 5. CDR3 length: 15 amino acids. The CDR3 loop reads CASSFWDRPTDTQYF. CDR3 coding DNA: TGTGCCAGCAGCTTCTGGGACAGACCCACAGATACGCAGTATTTT.

V and J are TRBV10-3 and TRBJ2-3; maybe TRBD2 (6 bases). The V end lost 6 bases, the J end lost 4 bases, and 8 bases lay between the germline ends. The CDR3 has 12 residues. Germline CDR1 and CDR2: ENHRY and SYGVKD. The CDR3 spells CAISRESDTQYF. CDR3 coding DNA: TGTGCCATCAGCCGGGAGTCAGATACGCAGTATTTT.

V and J are TRBV7-2 and TRBJ1-1, with D perhaps matching TRBD1 (5 bases). CDR3 size: 17 residues. Germline V gene sequence: CDR1 SGHTA, CDR2 FQGNSA. Trimming cost V 5 bases and J 3 bases, with 22 bases left between them. Here the CDR3 reads CASSTGQGRRWDTEAFF. CDR3 bases: TGTGCCAGCAGCACCGGGCAGGGTAGGCGATGGGACACTGAAGCTTTCTTT.

The chain employs TRBV7-9 and TRBJ2-4; D is perhaps TRBD2 (6 bases). V was shortened by 1 base and J by 8 bases, with 18 bases between the two germline ends. Germline values: CDR1 SEHNR, CDR2 FQNEAQ (reference sequence). This CDR3 comprises 16 residues. CDR3 sequence reads: CASSLGGGWRGHIQYF. CDR3 DNA: TGTGCCAGCAGCTTAGGCGGCGGGTGGCGGGGACACATTCAGTACTTC. The full variable domain, rest sourced from reference TRBV7-9 and TRBJ2-4, is DTGVSQNPRHKITKRGQNVTFRCDPISEHNRLYWYRQTLGQGPEFLTYFQNEAQLEKSRLLSDRFSAERPKGSFSTLEIQRTEQGDSAMYLCASSLGGGWRGHIQYFGAGTRLSVL.

The chain uses TRBV11-2 and TRBJ2-1, with 7 positions matching TRBD1. The V and J ends lost 0 bases and 4 bases, in that order; junction bases with no gene match: 3. This CDR3 contains 15 residues. The germline CDR1 and CDR2 sequences are SGHAT and FQNNGV. The DNA of the CDR3 is TGTGCCAGCAGCTTAGATTGGGGACAGTACAATGAGCAGTTCTTC. Translation: CASSLDWGQYNEQFF. The full variable domain, rest sourced from reference TRBV11-2 and TRBJ2-1, is EAGVAQSPRYKIIEKRQSVAFWCNPISGHATLYWYQQILGQGPKLLIQFQNNGVVDDSQLPKDRFSAERLKGVDSTLKIQPAKLEDSAVYLCASSLDWGQYNEQFFGPGTRLTVL.

The chain carries TRBV5-1 and TRBJ1-2, with TRBD1 matching over 9 bases. CDR1 SGHRS and CDR2 YFSETQ come from the germline V gene. This CDR3 is built from 17 residues. J lost 9 bases, V lost 0 bases, and 15 bases had no gene match. CDR3 coding DNA: TGCGCCAGCAGCTTGGGATCTTTGAGGACAGGGGTAGTTCGCTACACCTTC. Translating it yields CASSLGSLRTGVVRYTF.

The chain uses TRBV19 and TRBJ2-7; TRBD1 agrees at 7 bases. The CDR3 runs 16 residues. The V gene's germline CDR1 is LNHDA and CDR2 SQIVND (reference sequence). V lost 6 bases, J lost 0 bases, and 11 bases stayed unmatched. The CDR3 nucleotides are TGTGCCAGTAGCCCCATTGGACAGGCGTACTCCTACGAGCAGTACTTC. As protein: CASSPIGQAYSYEQYF.

This rearrangement joins TRBV5-6 to TRBJ1-2; D unresolved. Between the trimmed V and J ends, which lost 2 bases and 2 bases, there was a span of 7 bases. Germline V gene lookup returns CDR1 SGHDT and CDR2 YYEEEE. This CDR3 contains 13 residues. This CDR3 reads CASSFQTNYGYTF. In DNA, the CDR3 is TGTGCCAGCAGCTTCCAGACAAACTATGGCTACACCTTC. The complete variable domain, with remaining parts taken from reference TRBV5-6 and TRBJ1-2, reads DAGVTQSPTHLIKTRGQQVTLRCSPKSGHDTVSWYQQALGQGPQFIFQYYEEEERQRGNFPDRFSGHQFPNYSSELNVNALLLGDSALYLCASSFQTNYGYTFGSGTRLTVV.

There are many counts of this clone. J is TRBJ2-2 and V is TRBV5-1, with TRBD2 matching 9 bases. The V gene end was trimmed by 3 bases and the J gene end by 3 bases; junction bases not matched to a gene: 6. This CDR3 is built from 16 residues. CDR1 and CDR2 (germline): SGHRS, YFSETQ. Here the CDR3 reads CASSSRGGADTGELFF. CDR3 nucleotide sequence: TGCGCCAGCAGCTCACGCGGGGGGGCCGACACCGGGGAGCTGTTTTTT.

This clone appeared a few times. CDR3 nucleotide sequence: TGTGCCAGCAGCTTCGCTAGCGGGGGGGCCTACAATGAGCAGTTCTTC. This encodes CASSFASGGAYNEQFF. The V call is TRBV9, the J call TRBJ2-1, with 12 bases lining up with TRBD2. The CDR3 spans 16 residues. The ends lost 4 bases at V and 2 bases at J; junction bases unmatched: 4. Germline V lookup: CDR1 SGDLS, CDR2 YYNGEE.

Regarding this clone: The junction departs from germline at one end; a sequencing error may be responsible. This chain uses TRBV7-9 with TRBJ1-3; D may be TRBD1 (6 bases). The V gene's germline CDR1 is SEHNR and CDR2 FQNEAQ (reference sequence). This CDR3 is built from 16 residues. The CDR3 sequence is CSSSHLGGQGGNTIYF. The CDR3 coding sequence is TGTTCCAGCAGTCACCTCGGGGGGCAAGGTGGAAACACCATATATTTT.

The chain links TRBV6-1 to TRBJ1-1; weak D call: TRBD1 (5 bases). The CDR3 contains 15 residues. Germline CDR1 and CDR2: MNHNS and SASEGT. The V end was cut by 2 bases, the J end by 6 bases, with 16 bases between. CDR3 sequence reads: CASSEQSRQGAEAFF. As DNA, the CDR3 is TGTGCCAGCAGTGAACAGTCTCGGCAAGGGGCTGAAGCTTTCTTT.